This T cell receptor (beta chain) was recovered during a study of Ad26.COV2.S vaccination and SARS-CoV-2 variants. The CDR3 sequence is 16 residues long. CDR1 is SNHLY and CDR2 is FYNNEI in the germline V gene. V was clipped by 7 bases and J by 3 bases; unmatched bases: 13. The repertoire was sequenced with immunoSEQ multiplex PCR; TCRdb's copy has only in-frame clones and lacks some. The table includes around 94,000 clones, roughly 75% detected once. The sample here was peripheral blood, taken after recovery from COVID-19. J is TRBJ2-5 and V is TRBV2, with 8 bases fitting TRBD2. The source is a human donor who had recovered from COVID-19. The CDR3 DNA sequence: TGTGCCAGCACTCGAATGGACGGGGGGGCCGAAGAGACCCAGTACTTC. This translates into CASTRMDGGAEETQYF.